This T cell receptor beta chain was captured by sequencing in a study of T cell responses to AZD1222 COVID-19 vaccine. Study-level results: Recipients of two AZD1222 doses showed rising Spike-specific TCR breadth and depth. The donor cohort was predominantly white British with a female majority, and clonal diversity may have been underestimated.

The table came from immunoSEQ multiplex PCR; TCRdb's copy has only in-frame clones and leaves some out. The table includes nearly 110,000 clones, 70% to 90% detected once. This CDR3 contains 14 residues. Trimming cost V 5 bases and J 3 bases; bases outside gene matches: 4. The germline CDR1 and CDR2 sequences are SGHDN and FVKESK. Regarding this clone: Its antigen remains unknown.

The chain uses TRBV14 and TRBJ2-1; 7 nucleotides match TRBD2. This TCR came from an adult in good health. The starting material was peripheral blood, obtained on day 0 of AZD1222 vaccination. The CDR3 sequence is CASSGPGGYNEQFF. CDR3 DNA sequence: TGTGCCAGCAGCGGTCCGGGGGGCTACAATGAGCAGTTCTTC.